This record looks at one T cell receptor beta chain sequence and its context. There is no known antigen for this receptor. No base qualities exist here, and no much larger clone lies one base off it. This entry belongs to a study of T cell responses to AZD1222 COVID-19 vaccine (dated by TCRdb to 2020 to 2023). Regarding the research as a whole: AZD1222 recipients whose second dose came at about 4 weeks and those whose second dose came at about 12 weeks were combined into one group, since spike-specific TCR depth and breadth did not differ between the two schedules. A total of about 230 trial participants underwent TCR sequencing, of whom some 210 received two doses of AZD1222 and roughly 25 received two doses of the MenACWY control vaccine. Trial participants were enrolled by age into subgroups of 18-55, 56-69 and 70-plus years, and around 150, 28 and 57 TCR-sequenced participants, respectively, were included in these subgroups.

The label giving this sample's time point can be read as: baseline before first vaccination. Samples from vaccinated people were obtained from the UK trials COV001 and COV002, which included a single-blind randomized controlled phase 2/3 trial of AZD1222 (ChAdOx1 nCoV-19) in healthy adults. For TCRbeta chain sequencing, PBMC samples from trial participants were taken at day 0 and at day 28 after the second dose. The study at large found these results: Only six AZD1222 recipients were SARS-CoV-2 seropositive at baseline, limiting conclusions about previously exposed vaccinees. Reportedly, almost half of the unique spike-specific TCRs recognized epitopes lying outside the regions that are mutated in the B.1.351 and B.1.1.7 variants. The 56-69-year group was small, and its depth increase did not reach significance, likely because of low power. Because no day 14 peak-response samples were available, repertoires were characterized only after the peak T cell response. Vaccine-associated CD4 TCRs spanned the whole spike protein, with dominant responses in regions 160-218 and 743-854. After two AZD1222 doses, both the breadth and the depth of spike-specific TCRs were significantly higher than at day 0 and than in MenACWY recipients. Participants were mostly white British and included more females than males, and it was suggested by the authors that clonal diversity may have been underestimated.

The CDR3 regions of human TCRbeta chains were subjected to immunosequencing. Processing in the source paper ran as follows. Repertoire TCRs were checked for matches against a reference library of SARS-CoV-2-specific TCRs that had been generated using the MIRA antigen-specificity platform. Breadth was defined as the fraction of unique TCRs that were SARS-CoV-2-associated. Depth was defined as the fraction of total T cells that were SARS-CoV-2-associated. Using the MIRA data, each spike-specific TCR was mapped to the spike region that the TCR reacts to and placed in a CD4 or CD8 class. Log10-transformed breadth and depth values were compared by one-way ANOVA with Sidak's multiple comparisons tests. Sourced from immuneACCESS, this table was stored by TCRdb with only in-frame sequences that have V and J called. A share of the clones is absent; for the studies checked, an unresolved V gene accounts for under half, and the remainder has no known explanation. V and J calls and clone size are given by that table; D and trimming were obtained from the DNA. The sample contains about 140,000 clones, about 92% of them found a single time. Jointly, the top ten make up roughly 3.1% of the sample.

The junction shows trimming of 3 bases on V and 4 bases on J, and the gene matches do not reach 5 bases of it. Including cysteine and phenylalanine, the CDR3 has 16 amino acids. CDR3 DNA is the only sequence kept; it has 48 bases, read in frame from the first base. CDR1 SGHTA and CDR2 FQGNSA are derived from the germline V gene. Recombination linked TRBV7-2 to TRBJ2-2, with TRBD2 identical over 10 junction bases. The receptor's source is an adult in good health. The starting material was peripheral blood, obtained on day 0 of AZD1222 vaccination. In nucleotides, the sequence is TGTGCCAGCAGCTTGGGGACTAGCGTTGGCACCGGGGAGCTGTTTTTT. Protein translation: CASSLGTSVGTGELFF.